Listed below are T cell receptor beta chains from one sample, sequenced in a study of esophageal squamous cell carcinoma under preoperative chemotherapy. One entry per CDR3 protein, called by TCRdb with MiXCR from the PCR reads. The sample contains about 7,000 distinct CDR3 sequences, 32% of which appear only once. The specimen was collected from a patient given preoperative chemotherapy. Source of these receptors: a human donor with esophageal squamous cell carcinoma. The donor label of this sample is uncertain. Each CDR3 is given with its conserved first and last residue. D genes are given only for firm matches. Clone size is given for some rows only: seen once, a few or many times, or a class if the clone is expanded.

>medium-sized|TRBJ2-1|TRBV6-5|TRBD2
CASRALHGTSGSGRNEQFF
TGTGCCAGCAGAGCCCTCCACGGGACTAGCGGGAGCGGTCGGAATGAGCAGTTCTTC
>-|TRBJ1-1|TRBV27|-
CASRAGAEAFF
TGTGCCAGCAGGGCGGGAGCTGAAGCTTTCTTT
>few|TRBJ2-2|TRBV11-2|TRBD2
CASSRGGLGELFF
TGTGCCAGCAGCCGGGGGGGCCTGGGGGAGCTGTTTTTT
>medium-sized|TRBJ2-4|TRBV6-1|-
CASSEGSGGAKNIQYF
TGTGCCAGCAGTGAAGGGTCCGGAGGGGCCAAAAACATTCAGTACTTC
>large|TRBJ2-5|TRBV7-3|-
CASSPNNGRGTQYF
TGTGCCAGCAGTCCTAATAATGGACGTGGGACCCAGTACTTC
>-|TRBJ2-4|TRBV7-2|-
CASSSTRVAKNIQYF
TGTGCCAGCAGTAGCACAAGGGTAGCCAAAAACATTCAGTACTTC
>-|TRBJ2-1|TRBV12-3/TRBV12-4|-
CARSLGQGGVAGEQFF
TGTGCCAGGAGTTTAGGGCAAGGGGGAGTCGCGGGTGAGCAGTTCTTC
>large|TRBJ2-1|TRBV27|-
CASSLSGNEQFF
TGTGCCAGCAGTTTATCTGGAAATGAGCAGTTCTTC
>many|TRBJ2-1|TRBV10-1|TRBD2
CASSSGTSGANEQFF
TGCGCCAGCAGCTCCGGGACTAGCGGGGCTAATGAGCAGTTCTTC
>many|TRBJ1-4|TRBV27|-
CASSPQFGTGEKLFF
TGTGCCAGCAGTCCCCAGTTTGGGACGGGTGAAAAACTGTTTTTT
>-|TRBJ2-1|TRBV7-8|TRBD2
CASSATSGSYNEQFF
TGTGCCAGCAGCGCCACTAGCGGGTCCTACAATGAGCAGTTCTTC
>-|TRBJ2-7|TRBV7-2|TRBD1
CASSLGQAWYEQYF
TGTGCCAGCAGCCTGGGACAGGCCTGGTACGAGCAGTACTTC
>many|TRBJ2-7|TRBV7-9|-
CASSKQGSFGNEQYF
TGTGCCAGCAGTAAACAGGGAAGTTTCGGGAATGAGCAGTACTTC
>medium-sized|TRBJ2-3|TRBV27|-
CATLRRDTQYF
TGTGCCACTCTCAGGAGAGATACGCAGTATTTT
>many|TRBJ1-6|TRBV12-3/TRBV12-4|-
CATAGAGEGNSPLHF
TGTGCCACAGCTGGGGCAGGGGAGGGTAATTCACCCCTCCACTTT
>-|TRBJ2-1|TRBV11-3|-
CASRGRKPDNGRVF
TGTGCCAGCAGAGGCAGGAAGCCCGACAATGGGCGGGTCTTC
>-|TRBJ2-5|TRBV7-6|-
CGSSNGGSYGQYF
TGTGGCAGCAGCAATGGGGGGTCTTACGGGCAGTACTTC
>few|TRBJ2-1|TRBV12-3/TRBV12-4|TRBD2
CASRIAGGHYNEQFF
TGTGCCAGCAGAATAGCGGGAGGACACTACAATGAGCAGTTCTTC
>large|TRBJ2-7|TRBV7-2|TRBD2
CASSFVASGISSYEQYF
TGTGCCAGCAGCTTCGTGGCTAGCGGGATTAGCTCCTACGAGCAGTACTTC
>many|TRBJ2-5|TRBV11-2|-
CASSQGRETQYF
TGTGCCAGCAGCCAGGGACGGGAGACCCAGTACTTC
>many|TRBJ1-1|TRBV12-3/TRBV12-4|-
CASSLADADTEAFF
TGTGCCAGCAGTTTGGCGGATGCCGACACTGAAGCTTTCTTT
>many|TRBJ2-5|TRBV5-8|-
CASSRGSNSGKETQYF
TGTGCCAGCAGCCGAGGGTCAAATTCTGGGAAAGAGACCCAGTACTTC
>many|TRBJ2-1|TRBV6-5|-
CASSTLAYTYNEQFF
TGTGCCAGCAGCACCCTAGCGTATACCTACAATGAGCAGTTCTTC
>medium-sized|TRBJ2-7|TRBV6-1|-
CATQGGAYEQYF
TGTGCCACCCAAGGGGGGGCCTACGAGCAGTACTTC
>many|TRBJ2-7|TRBV25-1|-
CASKSETYEQYF
TGTGCCAGCAAGTCAGAAACCTACGAGCAGTACTTC
>many|TRBJ2-2|TRBV7-6|-
CASSLGTGELFF
TGTGCCAGCAGCTTAGGCACCGGGGAGCTGTTTTTT
>many|TRBJ1-5|TRBV6-1|-
CASSDPGFGEYSNQPQHF
TGTGCCAGCAGTGATCCAGGGTTTGGGGAATATAGCAATCAGCCCCAGCATTTT
>large|TRBJ2-7|TRBV28|TRBD2
CASSEDGEGYEQYF
TGTGCCAGCAGTGAGGACGGGGAGGGGTACGAGCAGTACTTC
>medium-sized|TRBJ1-2|TRBV7-2|TRBD1
CASSSPDRVIHGYTF
TGTGCCAGCAGCTCCCCAGACAGGGTAATTCATGGCTACACCTTC
>-|TRBJ2-1|TRBV10-1|-
CASSELGNSPEGLCEGYF
TGCGCCAGCAGTGAGTTGGGGAATAGCCCGGAGGGTCTCTGCGAGGGGTACTTC
>many|TRBJ1-2|TRBV6-1|-
CASKKETTYGYTF
TGTGCCAGCAAGAAGGAGACGACCTATGGCTACACCTTC
>medium-sized|TRBJ2-1|TRBV6-5|-
CASSRNRVRNEQFF
TGTGCCAGCAGCCGAAACAGGGTAAGGAATGAGCAGTTCTTC
>medium-sized|TRBJ2-5|TRBV11-3|-
CASSLGPIRTQYF
TGTGCCAGCAGCTTAGGTCCGATCAGGACCCAGTACTTC
>once|TRBJ2-1|TRBV6-1|-
CASSGRKGTGTLTYEQFF
TGTGCGAGCAGCGGACGCAAAGGAACAGGGACCCTCACCTACGAGCAGTTCTTC
>many|TRBJ1-1|TRBV6-1|-
CASTLAGGADTEAFF
TGTGCCAGCACCCTGGCGGGGGGCGCGGACACTGAAGCTTTCTTT
>many|TRBJ2-1|TRBV27|-
CASSPHLGRGNTNEQFF
TGTGCCAGCAGTCCCCACCTGGGACGTGGGAATACAAATGAGCAGTTCTTC
>few|TRBJ2-2|TRBV6-2/TRBV6-3|TRBD2
CASSYGLAGSGELFF
TGTGCCAGCAGTTACGGGCTAGCGGGGTCCGGGGAGCTGTTTTTT
>many|TRBJ1-1|TRBV6-1|-
CASRSGIVGNTEAFF
TGTGCCAGCAGATCAGGAATCGTAGGGAACACTGAAGCTTTCTTT
>-|TRBJ1-3|TRBV30|-
CAWSPMGGSGNTIYF
TGTGCCTGGAGTCCTATGGGGGGCTCTGGAAACACCATATATTTT
>many|TRBJ2-4|TRBV28|TRBD2
CASNLEAGGKNIQYF
TGTGCCAGCAACTTAGAAGCGGGAGGGAAAAACATTCAGTACTTC